This T cell receptor beta chain was identified during a study of blood T cell repertoires in COVID-19 (dated by TCRdb to about 2020). Study-wide context: The collaborator samples originated in the United States, Italy and Spain and spanned the acute and convalescent phases of COVID-19. Deeply sampled blood TCRbeta repertoires from subjects exposed to, actively infected with, or recovered from COVID-19 were included in the dataset. Samples were obtained from the ongoing ImmuneRACE study (first 160 participants) and from some 1,200 subjects provided by 6 global collaborators. Where HLA class I and class II types were available, the types were taken from metadata supplied by the sample provider, not from assay-based typing. The material from the prospective study consisted of cDNA or gDNA derived from T cells, B-cell-depleted T cells, or PBMCs. The sample metadata nearly always contained a de-identified subject ID, COVID-19 status, age in years and sex. The repertoires were released in a freely available public database meant as a resource for research on the immune response to SARS-CoV-2.

Whole blood was collected in K2EDTA tubes by collaborating institutions according to the institutions' own protocols. For TCRbeta analysis, collaborator samples were shipped as frozen whole blood, as isolated PBMCs, or as DNA extracted from either sample type. A note on this clone: Its antigen remains unidentified. No clone much larger than this one lies a single base away; base qualities are absent.

There are 17 amino acids in the CDR3, from cysteine to phenylalanine inclusive. Of all the DNA, just the CDR3 is kept, 51 bases in frame from base 1. The germline V gene supplies CDR1 SGHDN and CDR2 FVKESK. The junction shows trimming of 3 bases on V and 4 bases on J, and the gene matches do not reach 11 bases of it. Broad study findings and their caveats: The quantity of clinical and demographic metadata differed by source and by participant and was supplied without curation.

The immunoSEQ Assay, a bias-controlled multiplex PCR, was used to amplify TCRbeta CDR3 regions from genomic DNA. In the paper's pipeline: Nucleated cell counts per sample were estimated from amplification of reference gene primers within the assay. Sequence reads were collapsed and filtered to measure the absolute abundance of every unique TCRbeta CDR3 rearrangement. For each sample, productive Simpson clonality was calculated by taking the square root of Simpson's diversity index across productive rearrangements. This immuneACCESS table, as held by TCRdb, lists in-frame sequences with V and J called but not all clones. Of the missing ones, under half trace to an unresolved V gene in checked studies; the others have no known cause. The V and J calls and clone size are taken from that table; D and trimming were inferred from the DNA. The sample table shows about 36,000 clones, and roughly nine tenths are seen once. The top ten constitute 15% to 20% of the sample.

Sequencing used peripheral blood. The sequence derives from a man between 70 and 80 years old with acute or convalescent COVID-19. This sequence uses TRBV14 and TRBJ2-1, and 8 junctional nucleotides match TRBD2. This receptor has the CDR3 CASSHAAGGGLYNEQFF. The DNA sequence follows: TGTGCCAGCAGCCATGCGGCGGGAGGCGGGCTATACAATGAGCAGTTCTTC.